This T cell receptor (beta chain) derives from a study of identical twins. V lost 3 bases and J 4 bases, leaving 13 bases between the germline ends. Germline lookup yields CDR1 SGHRS and CDR2 YFSETQ. The CDR3 length is 14 residues. General study points: Fewer insertions characterized abundant cord blood beta clonotypes, whereas memory repertoires showed none.

Details on this clonotype: Its antigen is unknown.

cDNA molecules carried unique molecular identifiers, and template switching added a universal primer site. TCRdb passed the 5' RACE reads through MiXCR, listing each CDR3 protein once. This table holds roughly 700,000 distinct CDR3 sequences, under 9% found once. These data were also filed under a second study, of yellow fever vaccine responses in identical twins.

The sequence derives from a woman under 30 in good health. Sequenced input: PBMCs. This chain joins TRBV5-1 and TRBJ1-1, with D perhaps TRBD1 (6 bases). CDR3 protein: CASSSRAGVTEAFF. DNA of the CDR3: TGCGCCAGCAGCTCTCGGGCAGGGGTCACTGAAGCTTTCTTT.